Given below is one TCR beta chain in context. Its specificity is unknown. The PCR contained 60 Vbeta and 13 Jbeta primers. Data came from immunoSEQ multiplex PCR; TCRdb stores just in-frame clones and leaves some out. The data show 150,000 to 200,000 clones, almost 80% seen once. The germline V gene has CDR1 LNHDA and CDR2 SQIVND (reference sequence). The CDR3 loop spans 12 amino acids. V gave up 5 bases and J gave up 5 bases, with 6 bases separating them. This sample was included in a study of cytomegalovirus exposure and HLA in healthy donors. Whole-study findings and limits: A later analysis reportedly identified an Asian-associated ancestry cluster as carrying fewer N-insertions than the approximately 710-donor mean. As immune exposure information, only CMV serostatus was available.

This chain links TRBV19 with TRBJ2-2; D gene uncertain. The sample was PBMCs. The TCR was taken from a man in his forties or fifties in good health and CMV-seropositive. CDR3 nucleotides: TGTGCCAGTAGTCCCCGTACCGGGGAGCTGTTTTTT. This translates into CASSPRTGELFF.